Listed here are 32 T cell receptor beta chains from one sample, sequenced in a study of shared clonotypes between healthy human individuals. Here immunoSEQ multiplex PCR was the method, and the copy in TCRdb shows in-frame clones only, minus some. The repertoire includes about 2.1 million clones, roughly 93% of them detected once, and around 1.7% sits in the top ten. The naive CD8 population came from CD45RO-negative cells selected for CCR7, without terminally differentiated effector memory CD45RA+ cells. Sequencing was performed on naive CD8+ T cells from PBMCs. These receptor sequences come from a man aged 18 to 35 in good health. Some clones in this sample may be carry-over from other donors' samples.

The rearrangement links TRBV9 to TRBJ2-7; D is uncertain. Germline V gene lookup returns CDR1 SGDLS and CDR2 YYNGEE. The V end was cut by 0 bases, the J end by 6 bases, with 10 bases between. The CDR3 is 13 residues long. The DNA for the CDR3 is TGTGCCAGCAGCGTAGGCCCCAGATCCGAGCAGTACTTC. Protein sequence: CASSVGPRSEQYF.

The chain joins TRBV28 to TRBJ2-7; perhaps D is TRBD1 or TRBD2 (6 bases each). This CDR3 spans 12 amino acids. The germline V gene encodes CDR1 MDHEN and CDR2 SYDVKM. Trimming cost V 5 bases and J 5 bases, with 10 bases left between them. The CDR3 here is CASSPGGHEQYF. Written as DNA, the CDR3 is TGTGCCAGCAGTCCCGGGGGCCACGAGCAGTACTTC. Full variable domain (remainder filled in from reference TRBV28 and TRBJ2-7): DVKVTQSSRYLVKRTGEKVFLECVQDMDHENMFWYRQDPGLGLRLIYFSYDVKMKEKGDIPEGYSVSREKKERFSLILESASTNQTSMYLCASSPGGHEQYFGPGTRLTVT.

V and J are TRBV30 and TRBJ2-1, with TRBD2 matching over 8 bases. The germline V gene has CDR1 GTSNPN and CDR2 SVGIG (reference sequence). The CDR3 loop spans 14 amino acids. The V and J ends lost 7 bases and 6 bases, in that order; junction bases with no gene match: 11. CDR3 amino acids: CASSPGLELNEQFF. CDR3 DNA sequence: TGTGCCTCCTCCCCGGGACTAGAACTCAATGAGCAGTTCTTC.

The CDR3 DNA sequence: TGTGCCAGCAGTTACGTGAGTGGTGGCTCCTACAATGAGCAGTTCTTC. Translated, it gives CASSYVSGGSYNEQFF. V and J are TRBV6-5 and TRBJ2-1; D is uncertain. The CDR3 length is 16 residues. The V gene's germline CDR1 is MNHEY and CDR2 SVGAGI. Trimming shortened V by 2 bases and J by 0 bases, and 11 bases separated the two germline ends.

The genes are TRBV13 and TRBJ2-5, with D possibly called TRBD1 or TRBD2 (5 bases each). CDR1 is PRHDT and CDR2 is FYEKMQ in the germline V gene (reference sequence). The CDR3 is 14 residues long. The germline V and J ends were trimmed by 6 bases and 2 bases, with 13 bases remaining between them. The CDR3 protein is CASSTIGEQETQYF. The CDR3 DNA reads as TGTGCCAGCAGTACAATAGGGGAGCAAGAGACCCAGTACTTC.

The chain recombines TRBV9 with TRBJ2-6; perhaps TRBD2 as D (5 bases). This CDR3 comprises 13 residues. Trimming cost V 7 bases and J 2 bases, with 7 bases left between them. Per the germline V gene, CDR1 is SGDLS and CDR2 is YYNGEE. The CDR3 spells CASRETGANVLTF. For the CDR3, the DNA is TGTGCCAGCCGGGAAACTGGGGCCAACGTCCTGACTTTC.

V gene TRBV7-8 combines with J gene TRBJ1-1; unclear D gene. CDR1 and CDR2 (germline): SGHVS, FQNEAQ. The CDR3 extends over 16 amino acids. V lost 4 bases to trimming and J lost 0 bases, with 15 bases between them. This chain's CDR3 is CASSSPDRWMNTEAFF. The CDR3 DNA reads as TGTGCCAGCAGCTCGCCGGACCGTTGGATGAACACTGAAGCTTTCTTT.

This chain links TRBV30 with TRBJ1-2; D is perhaps TRBD1 (6 bases). Germline CDR1 is GTSNPN and CDR2 is SVGIG (reference sequence). The CDR3 contains 15 residues. Trimming left V 4 bases short and J 3 bases short, with 18 bases between. The CDR3 here is CAWMGPTGSDYGYTF. The CDR3 DNA follows: TGTGCCTGGATGGGCCCCACAGGGAGCGACTATGGCTACACCTTC.

The chain couples TRBV19 to TRBJ2-1; TRBD1 matches 7 bases. This CDR3 region has 14 residues. Looked up from germline, CDR1 is LNHDA and CDR2 is SQIVND (reference sequence). Trimming removed 5 bases from V and 7 bases from J; junction bases left unmatched: 8. As DNA, the CDR3 is TGTGCCAGTAGTGCCGACAGGGATTTGAATGAGCAGTTCTTC. This translates into CASSADRDLNEQFF.

Concerning this clone itself: Other DNA variants within this sample encode the same CDR3. The chain combines TRBV5-1 with TRBJ2-2; D remains ambiguous. V lost 0 bases and J 2 bases, leaving 11 bases between the germline ends. Germline values: CDR1 SGHRS, CDR2 YFSETQ. The CDR3 has 16 residues. The DNA for the CDR3 is TGCGCCAGCAGCTTGGCCCCTAACAGAAACACCGGGGAGCTGTTTTTT. Amino acid sequence: CASSLAPNRNTGELFF.

The chain recombines TRBV7-2 with TRBJ2-2, with 7 bases that match TRBD1. CDR1 and CDR2 (germline): SGHTA, FQGNSA. The CDR3 length is 15 residues. V lost 4 bases and J lost 6; bases outside the gene matches: 8. The CDR3 bases are TGTGCCAGCAGCTGGAGACAGGGAAAGCCCGGGGAGCTGTTTTTT. This encodes CASSWRQGKPGELFF.

This clone has only a few counts. CDR3 coding DNA: TGTGCCAGCGAAAACAGGGGCGGATGGGCTTTCTTT. Translated: CASENRGGWAFF. V usage is TRBV7-9 and J usage is TRBJ1-1; 7 bases match TRBD1. This CDR3 has 12 residues. V trimming: 8 bases; J trimming: 11 bases; junction bases outside the gene matches: 11. Germline loops: CDR1 SEHNR, CDR2 FQNEAQ (reference sequence).

This clone was seen only once. J is TRBJ2-1 and V is TRBV12-5; D may correspond to TRBD1 or TRBD2 (5 bases each). The length of the CDR3 is 15 residues. The V and J ends lost 8 bases and 8 bases respectively, with 22 bases between them. Germline V lookup: CDR1 LGHNT, CDR2 FRNRAP. CDR3 region: CASQRGRDLNDEQFF. DNA of the CDR3: TGTGCTAGTCAACGGGGACGGGACCTTAATGATGAGCAGTTCTTC.

The V and J genes are TRBV27 and TRBJ1-1; D uncertain. The germline gives CDR1 MNHEY, CDR2 SMNVEV (reference sequence). The CDR3 runs to 12 residues. Trimming took 6 bases from V and 8 from J, leaving 13 bases between them. The CDR3 loop is CASRTGPMEAFF. CDR3 nucleotide sequence: TGTGCCAGCAGGACCGGGCCGATGGAAGCTTTCTTT.

The V and J genes are TRBV29-1 and TRBJ2-5; tentatively, D is TRBD2 (6 bases). The end of the DNA fits TRBJ2-7 better, so the J call may be wrong. Germline V gene lookup returns CDR1 SQVTM and CDR2 ANQGSEA. The CDR3 spans 13 residues. In nucleotides, the CDR3 is TGCAGCGTTGGGACTAAGGGAATTTACGAGCAGTACTTC. It is translated as CSVGTKGIYEQYF.

The chain uses TRBV6-5 and TRBJ2-7, with TRBD1 matching 7 bases. CDR1 is MNHEY, CDR2 SVGAGI, per germline. V shed 5 bases and J 2 bases; nucleotides not matched to a gene: 9. This CDR3 spans 15 amino acids. CDR3 sequence reads: CASSPLRQGTYEQYF. DNA for the CDR3: TGTGCCAGCAGTCCACTACGACAGGGAACCTACGAGCAGTACTTC.

The DNA for the CDR3 is TGTGCCAGCAGTTACTCGATTCAGGGTGGGACCCAGTACTTC. Residues: CASSYSIQGGTQYF. V gene TRBV6-5 combines with J gene TRBJ2-5; a possible D gene is TRBD1 (5 bases). CDR1 is MNHEY and CDR2 is SVGAGI in the germline V gene. With 0 bases removed from V and 7 bases from J, the gap between germline ends came to 12 bases. This CDR3 spans 14 amino acids.

This chain links TRBV27 with TRBJ1-1, with TRBD1 matching 7 bases. Unmatched junction bases numbered 9, after V lost 4 bases and J lost 1 base. Germline CDR1 is MNHEY and CDR2 is SMNVEV (reference sequence). CDR3 size: 16 residues. The CDR3 sequence is CASSSPVTGKNTEAFF. DNA of the CDR3: TGTGCCAGCAGTTCTCCGGTGACAGGGAAGAACACTGAAGCTTTCTTT.

This sequence joins TRBV29-1 and TRBJ2-5; possible D gene TRBD1, 6 bases. The J call could be wrong; TRBJ2-7 is a better fit for the DNA end. This CDR3 has 13 residues. Germline loops: CDR1 SQVTM, CDR2 ANQGSEA. CDR3 bases: TGCAGCGTTGATGGGCAGGGGTTTGGCGAGCAGTACTTC. Protein: CSVDGQGFGEQYF.

The chain links TRBV6-5 to TRBJ2-7, with TRBD2 matching over 9 bases. Germline lookup yields CDR1 MNHEY and CDR2 SVGAGI. V trimming: 3 bases; J trimming: 6 bases; junction bases outside the gene matches: 6. The CDR3 length is 14 residues. CDR3 sequence reads: CASSYGSGSAEQYF. The CDR3 DNA sequence: TGTGCCAGCAGTTATGGTAGCGGGAGCGCCGAGCAGTACTTC.

A remark on this clone: One end of the junction fails to match germline, which may point to a read error. The chain recombines TRBV7-9 with TRBJ2-7, with D possibly being TRBD1 (5 bases). This CDR3 has 9 amino acids. Germline CDR1 reads SEHNR; CDR2 reads FQNEAQ (reference sequence). CDR3 bases: TGTGCCAGCAGCCCTGGGGCGGACTTC. Translation: CASSPGADF.

This chain links TRBV28 with TRBJ1-4, with D possibly matching TRBD1 (5 bases). V was trimmed by 6 bases and J by 8 bases, leaving 19 bases between them. The germline V gene encodes CDR1 MDHEN and CDR2 SYDVKM. This CDR3 has 15 amino acids. As DNA, the CDR3 is TGTGCCAGCAGCCGTGAGGGGACCCCGGGGGAAAAACTGTTTTTT. Residues: CASSREGTPGEKLFF.

This sequence joins TRBV28 and TRBJ2-7, with 8 bases identical to TRBD1. The CDR3 extends over 15 amino acids. V was pared by 6 bases and J by 5 bases, with 12 bases of the junction left unmatched. Germline CDR1 is MDHEN and CDR2 is SYDVKM. The DNA of the CDR3 is TGTGCCAGCAGACCTCAGACAGGGGTTTTTGACGAGCAGTACTTC. This encodes CASRPQTGVFDEQYF.

The J gene is TRBJ1-2, the V gene TRBV21-1. TRBV21-1 is assigned pseudogene status. CDR3 length: 11 residues. DNA of the CDR3: TGTGCCAGCATATCTAGTCATGGCTACACCTTC. Amino acid sequence: CASISSHGYTF.

This clone was seen a few times. V and J are TRBV2 and TRBJ2-3; no definite D call. The ends were cut back, 4 bases at V and 2 bases at J, with 4 bases in the middle. CDR1 is SNHLY, CDR2 FYNNEI, per germline. This CDR3 spans 12 amino acids. The CDR3 protein is CASSVPTDTQYF. In nucleotides, the CDR3 is TGTGCCAGCAGTGTACCCACAGATACGCAGTATTTT.

This chain links TRBV10-3 with TRBJ2-2; D gene ambiguous. V was trimmed by 3 bases and J by 3 bases, leaving 11 bases between them. CDR3 size: 15 residues. Germline-derived CDR1 and CDR2 are ENHRY and SYGVKD. The CDR3 loop is CAISDKGVDTGELFF. The CDR3 DNA is TGTGCCATCAGTGATAAGGGCGTCGACACCGGGGAGCTGTTTTTT.

The rearrangement joins TRBV27 to TRBJ1-5, with no clear D. Between the trimmed V and J ends, which lost 7 bases and 0 bases, there was a span of 13 bases. The germline CDR1 and CDR2 sequences are MNHEY and SMNVEV (reference sequence). The CDR3 has 15 residues. DNA for the CDR3: TGTGCCAGCACTCCTCTAGGCTCTAGCAATCAGCCCCAGCATTTT. This encodes CASTPLGSSNQPQHF.

The gene calls are TRBV6-5 and TRBJ2-2; the D is unclear. The germline V and J ends were trimmed by 1 base and 1 base, with 7 bases remaining between them. The CDR3 sequence is 15 residues long. Germline CDR1 and CDR2: MNHEY and SVGAGI. The CDR3 region has the DNA TGTGCCAGCAGTTACTTGTCCGAGAACACCGGGGAGCTGTTTTTT. It yields the protein CASSYLSENTGELFF.

On this clone: The same CDR3 also results from other DNA sequences found in this sample. The chain combines TRBV2 with TRBJ2-7; a possible D gene is TRBD2 (5 bases). CDR3 length: 12 residues. From germline, CDR1 is SNHLY and CDR2 FYNNEI. Trimming left V 7 bases short and J 0 bases short, with 7 bases between. In nucleotides, the CDR3 is TGTGCCAGCAAGCGGAGCTCCTACGAGCAGTACTTC. It translates to CASKRSSYEQYF.

This sequence joins TRBV5-5 and TRBJ1-1; possible D gene TRBD1, 6 bases. The CDR3 covers 13 residues. Trimming removed 1 base at V and 6 bases at J, with 10 bases between. CDR1 is SGHKS and CDR2 is YYEKEE in the germline V gene (reference sequence). The CDR3 here is CASSLWRQAEAFF. Written as DNA, the CDR3 is TGTGCCAGCAGCTTGTGGCGACAGGCTGAAGCTTTCTTT.

For the CDR3, the DNA is TGTGCCAGCAGTTTATTACAGCGGGAGTTTGACGCAGATACGCAGTATTTT. Its translation is CASSLLQREFDADTQYF. V usage is TRBV28 and J usage is TRBJ2-3, with 8 bases matching TRBD2. The CDR3 is 17 amino acids. Germline V gene sequence: CDR1 MDHEN, CDR2 SYDVKM. Trimming took 1 base from V and 4 from J; bases not matched to a gene: 10.

The CDR3 loop reads CSVERGNYGYTF. CDR3 nucleotide sequence: TGCAGCGTTGAGAGGGGCAACTATGGCTACACCTTC. V gene TRBV29-1 combines with J gene TRBJ1-2; D possibly corresponds to TRBD1 (5 bases). The V gene's germline CDR1 is SQVTM and CDR2 ANQGSEA. This CDR3 has 12 residues. Trimming left V 3 bases short and J 2 bases short, with 7 bases between.